These 6 T cell receptor beta chains share one sample of origin, sequenced in a study of OX40 agonist ivuxolimab in advanced cancers. The receptor library was made with the immunoSEQ multiplex PCR assay. TCRdb took this table from immuneACCESS and kept in-frame rearrangements with V and J called. Such tables lack part of the clones; where checked against another copy, unresolved V genes explain under half of the gap, and the rest is unexplained. This sample has around 70,000 clones in its table, and 65% to 85% of those were observed once. Clones ranked in the top ten supply over 4% of the sample. This material consisted of CD4+ or CD8+ T cells sorted from blood, taken in a trial of the OX40 agonist ivuxolimab. The source is an adult with an advanced solid tumor such as melanoma, head and neck, liver or kidney cancer.

The chain recombines TRBV27 with TRBJ1-6, with D tentatively TRBD1 (5 bases). Germline-derived CDR1 and CDR2 are MNHEY and SMNVEV (reference sequence). The CDR3 contains 18 residues. V lost 4 bases and J lost 4, with 20 bases in between. This CDR3 reads CASSSGRTGIFYNSPLHF. The CDR3 DNA reads as TGTGCCAGCAGTTCAGGGAGAACGGGGATTTTTTATAATTCACCCCTCCACTTT.

The rearrangement links TRBV13 to TRBJ2-1; TRBD2 matches 10 bases. The length of the CDR3 is 15 residues. V trimming: 3 bases; J trimming: 10 bases; junction bases outside the gene matches: 9. Germline CDR1 is PRHDT and CDR2 is FYEKMQ (reference sequence). CDR3 in amino acids: CASSLSLAGNTEQFF. The CDR3 region has the DNA TGTGCCAGCAGCTTGTCACTAGCGGGAAATACCGAGCAGTTCTTC.

This clone was detected a few times. The rearrangement links TRBV2 to TRBJ1-2, with a tentative D call TRBD1 (6 bases). Trimming cost V 7 bases and J 5 bases, with 11 bases left between them. Germline CDR1 and CDR2: SNHLY and FYNNEI. This CDR3 region has 12 residues. DNA for the CDR3: TGTGCCAGCATCAGGGGAGTATATGGCTACACCTTC. Protein: CASIRGVYGYTF.

The chain combines TRBV6-1 with TRBJ1-3; D perhaps matches TRBD1 (5 bases). V was pared by 4 bases and J by 1 base, with 8 bases between. Germline values: CDR1 MNHNS, CDR2 SASEGT. The CDR3 runs to 14 residues. CDR3 region: CASSVDTSGNTIYF. The CDR3 nucleotides are TGTGCCAGCAGTGTGGACACTTCTGGAAACACCATATATTTT.

This chain links TRBV6-1 with TRBJ1-2; D is possibly TRBD1 (5 bases). Germline V gene sequence: CDR1 MNHNS, CDR2 SASEGT. This CDR3 region has 13 residues. V lost 4 bases to trimming and J lost 4 bases, with 10 bases between them. The CDR3 reads CASSVEGAYGYTF. Here the CDR3 DNA reads TGTGCCAGCAGTGTGGAAGGGGCCTATGGCTACACCTTC.

This chain joins TRBV29-1 and TRBJ2-2; perhaps D is TRBD1 or TRBD2 (5 bases each). V dropped 3 bases and J dropped 1 base, with 12 bases sitting between them. The CDR3 consists of 15 residues. Germline V gene lookup returns CDR1 SQVTM and CDR2 ANQGSEA. Here the CDR3 DNA reads TGCAGCGTTGATTCCGGGACCATGAACACCGGGGAGCTGTTTTTT. Encoded protein: CSVDSGTMNTGELFF.